Listed here are 10 T cell receptor beta chains from one sample, sequenced in a study of CD8 T cells in ankylosing spondylitis. Study-level points and caveats: Characteristic of ankylosing spondylitis blood, it appeared, was a TCR beta motif comprising roughly 8 highly homologous variants.

Their antigen targets remain unknown. In TCRdb, the 5' RACE reads were re-called with MiXCR into one record per CDR3 protein. In the table there are more than 500,000 distinct CDR3 sequences, 5.3% of which are singletons. The sample consisted of blood, either unsorted or a sorted T cell fraction (not recorded which). These receptors originate from a male donor with ankylosing spondylitis.

Many counts were recorded for this clonotype. The chain carries TRBV29-1 and TRBJ1-1; D gene uncertain. V dropped 5 bases and J dropped 0 bases, with 13 bases sitting between them. Germline CDR1 and CDR2: SQVTM and ANQGSEA. The CDR3 has 14 amino acids. The CDR3 DNA reads TGCAGCGTTCCAAAGGGAACCCTGAACACTGAAGCTTTCTTT. It specifies CSVPKGTLNTEAFF. The full variable domain, completed using reference TRBV29-1 and TRBJ1-1, is SAVISQKPSRDICQRGTSLTIQCQVDSQVTMMFWYRQQPGQSLTLIATANQGSEATYESGFVIDKFPISRPNLTFSTLTVSNMSPEDSSIYLCSVPKGTLNTEAFFGQGTRLTVV.

This clonotype came up many times. The chain is built from TRBV5-1 and TRBJ1-4, with unresolved D. The CDR3 is 15 amino acids. The germline V gene encodes CDR1 SGHRS and CDR2 YFSETQ. Trimming pared 1 base from V and 4 bases from J, leaving 11 bases between. The CDR3 reads CASSLSTAYNEKLFF. In DNA form, the CDR3 reads TGCGCCAGCAGCTTGTCCACAGCCTATAATGAAAAACTGTTTTTT.

This clonotype was detected many times. The chain joins TRBV7-8 to TRBJ2-3; 11 positions match TRBD2. Trimming cost V 7 bases and J 8 bases; bases outside gene matches: 8. Germline-derived CDR1 and CDR2 are SGHVS and FQNEAQ. This CDR3 is 14 amino acids long. Written as DNA, the CDR3 is TGTGCCAGCACCCTAGCGGGGGGCGTCGGTACGCAGTATTTT. Translated: CASTLAGGVGTQYF.

This clonotype showed up many times. The chain recombines TRBV20-1 with TRBJ2-7; no definite D call. V dropped 3 bases and J dropped 0 bases, with 12 bases sitting between them. Germline CDR1 and CDR2: DFQATT and SNEGSKA (reference sequence). There are 14 residues in the CDR3. The CDR3 nucleotides are TGCAGTGCTAGGACCCCGCTTGCCTCCTACGAGCAGTACTTC. It yields the protein CSARTPLASYEQYF.

The V call is TRBV10-3, the J call TRBJ2-7, with TRBD2 identical over 10 bases. V gave up 4 bases and J gave up 0 bases; unmatched junction bases: 3. The CDR3 length is 15 residues. Germline-derived CDR1 and CDR2 are ENHRY and SYGVKD. The CDR3 nucleotides read TGTGCCATCAGTGCAACTAGCGGGAACTCCTACGAGCAGTACTTC. It yields the protein CAISATSGNSYEQYF.

This clonotype was observed at least ten times. The rearrangement links TRBV24-1 to TRBJ2-6, with a tentative D call TRBD2 (5 bases). V dropped 9 bases and J dropped 2 bases, with 10 bases sitting between them. The CDR3 covers 14 residues. Germline V gene sequence: CDR1 KGHDR, CDR2 SFDVKD. CDR3 amino acids: CATGSAAGANVLTF. CDR3 sequence (DNA): TGTGCCACCGGGAGCGCGGCTGGGGCCAACGTCCTGACTTTC.

This clonotype was found many times. The CDR3 spells CASSLNGLTEAFF. CDR3 DNA sequence: TGTGCCAGCAGCTTAAATGGTTTAACTGAAGCTTTCTTT. The V call is TRBV7-9, the J call TRBJ1-1; no definite D call. From germline, CDR1 is SEHNR and CDR2 FQNEAQ (reference sequence). Trimming took 2 bases from V and 5 from J, leaving 9 bases between them. This CDR3 has 13 amino acids.

This chain links TRBV18 with TRBJ2-7, with 10 bases aligning to TRBD1. Germline V gene sequence: CDR1 KGHSH, CDR2 LQKENI. This CDR3 contains 14 residues. Trimming removed 3 bases from V and 4 bases from J; junction bases left unmatched: 3. DNA for the CDR3: TGTGCCAGCTCACCGGGACAGGGGCAATACGAGCAGTACTTC. It is translated as CASSPGQGQYEQYF.

This clonotype has a count of ten or more. The chain employs TRBV7-9 and TRBJ2-3; TRBD1 agrees at 9 bases. The germline CDR1 and CDR2 sequences are SEHNR and FQNEAQ (reference sequence). CDR3 size: 16 residues. Unmatched junction bases numbered 5, after V lost 4 bases and J lost 0 bases. The CDR3 bases are TGTGCCAGCAGCTCGACAGGGGGGCATAGCACAGATACGCAGTATTTT. Its translation is CASSSTGGHSTDTQYF.

The sample holds many counts of this clonotype. The rearrangement uses TRBV12-3 or TRBV12-4 and TRBJ1-1; a possible D gene is TRBD1 (5 bases). V was pared by 4 bases and J by 0 bases, with 9 bases between. This CDR3 spans 14 amino acids. The chain's CDR3 is CASSWDGLNTEAFF. CDR3 DNA sequence: TGTGCCAGCAGTTGGGACGGACTGAACACTGAAGCTTTCTTT.